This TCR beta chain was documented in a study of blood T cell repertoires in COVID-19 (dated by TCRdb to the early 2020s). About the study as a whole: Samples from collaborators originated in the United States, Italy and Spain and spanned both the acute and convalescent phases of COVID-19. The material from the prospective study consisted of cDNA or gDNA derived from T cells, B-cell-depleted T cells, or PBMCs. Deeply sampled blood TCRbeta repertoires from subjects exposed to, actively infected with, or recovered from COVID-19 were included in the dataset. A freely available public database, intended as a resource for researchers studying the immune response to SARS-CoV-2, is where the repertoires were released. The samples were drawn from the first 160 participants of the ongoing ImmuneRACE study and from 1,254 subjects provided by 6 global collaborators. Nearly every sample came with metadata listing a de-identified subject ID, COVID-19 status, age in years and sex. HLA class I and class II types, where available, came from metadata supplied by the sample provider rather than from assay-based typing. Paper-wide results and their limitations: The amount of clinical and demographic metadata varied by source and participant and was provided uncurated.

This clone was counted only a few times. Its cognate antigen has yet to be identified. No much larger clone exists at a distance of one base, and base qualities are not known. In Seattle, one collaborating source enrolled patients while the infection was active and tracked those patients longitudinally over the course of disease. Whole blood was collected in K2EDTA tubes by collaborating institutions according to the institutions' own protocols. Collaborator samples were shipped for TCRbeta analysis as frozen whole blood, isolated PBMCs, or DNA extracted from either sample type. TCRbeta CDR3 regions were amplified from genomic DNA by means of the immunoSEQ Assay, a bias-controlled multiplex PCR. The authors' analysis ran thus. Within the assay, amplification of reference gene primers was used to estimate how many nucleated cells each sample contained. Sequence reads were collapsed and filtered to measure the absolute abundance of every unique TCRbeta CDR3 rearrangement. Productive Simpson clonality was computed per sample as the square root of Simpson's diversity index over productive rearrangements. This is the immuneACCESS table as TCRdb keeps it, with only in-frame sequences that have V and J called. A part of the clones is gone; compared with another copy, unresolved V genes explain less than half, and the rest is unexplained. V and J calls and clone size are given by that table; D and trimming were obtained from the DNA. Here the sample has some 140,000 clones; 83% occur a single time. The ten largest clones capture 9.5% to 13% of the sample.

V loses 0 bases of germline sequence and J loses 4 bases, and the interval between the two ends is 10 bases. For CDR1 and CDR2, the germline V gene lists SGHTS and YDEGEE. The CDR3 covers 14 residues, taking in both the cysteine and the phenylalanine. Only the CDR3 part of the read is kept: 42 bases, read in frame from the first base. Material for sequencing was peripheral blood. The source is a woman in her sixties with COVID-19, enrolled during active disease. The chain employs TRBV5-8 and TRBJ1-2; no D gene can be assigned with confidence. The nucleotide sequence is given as TGTGCCAGCAGCTTGGTCGAGGGCTCCTATGGCTACACCTTC. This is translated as CASSLVEGSYGYTF.